This T cell receptor (beta chain) stems from a study of Graves' ophthalmopathy and Graves' hyperthyroidism. RNA transcripts yielded amplified TCR beta CDR3 regions. Investigators did first-round RT-PCR with HTBI primers, then second-round multiplex PCR. A single record per CDR3 protein comes from TCRdb applying MiXCR to the multiplex PCR reads. The sample lists over 450,000 distinct CDR3 sequences; approximately 15% were seen once. This CDR3 comprises 13 residues. Germline CDR1 reads GTSNPN; CDR2 reads SVGIG (reference sequence). Trimming left V 0 bases short and J 1 base short, with 6 bases between. This clonotype was recorded many times.

The sequence derives from a woman in her twenties or thirties with Graves' ophthalmopathy. J is TRBJ1-1 and V is TRBV30; D unresolved. The sequencing sample was made of blood. The CDR3 loop reads CAWSVRTNTEAFF. CDR3 bases: TGTGCCTGGAGTGTACGTACGAACACTGAAGCTTTCTTT.